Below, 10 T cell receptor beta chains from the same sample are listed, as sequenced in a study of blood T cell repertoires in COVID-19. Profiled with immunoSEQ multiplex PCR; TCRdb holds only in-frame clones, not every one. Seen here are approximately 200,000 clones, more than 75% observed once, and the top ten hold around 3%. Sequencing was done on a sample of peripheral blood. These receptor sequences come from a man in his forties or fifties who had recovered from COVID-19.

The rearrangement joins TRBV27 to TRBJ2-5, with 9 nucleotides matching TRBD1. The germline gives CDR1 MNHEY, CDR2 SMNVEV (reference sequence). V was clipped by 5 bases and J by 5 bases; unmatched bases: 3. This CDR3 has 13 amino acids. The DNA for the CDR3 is TGTGCCAGCAGTATCGGGACAGGGGAGACCCAGTACTTC. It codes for CASSIGTGETQYF.

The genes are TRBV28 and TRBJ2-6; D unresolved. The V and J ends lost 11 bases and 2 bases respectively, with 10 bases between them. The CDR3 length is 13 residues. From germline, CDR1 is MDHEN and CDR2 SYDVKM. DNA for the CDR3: TGTGCCGCACGAACTACTGGGGCCAACGTCCTGACTTTC. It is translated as CAARTTGANVLTF.

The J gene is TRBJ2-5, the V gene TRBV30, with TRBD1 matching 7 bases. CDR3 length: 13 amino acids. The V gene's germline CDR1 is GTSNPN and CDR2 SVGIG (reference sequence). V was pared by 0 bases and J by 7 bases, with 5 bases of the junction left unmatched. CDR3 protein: CAWSVRGLGTQYF. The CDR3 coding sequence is TGTGCCTGGAGTGTAAGGGGGCTGGGGACCCAGTACTTC. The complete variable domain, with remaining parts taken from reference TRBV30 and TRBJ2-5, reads SQTIHQWPATLVQPVGSPLSLECTVEGTSNPNLYWYRQAAGRGLQLLFYSVGIGQISSEVPQNLSASRPQDRQFILSSKKLLLSDSGFYLCAWSVRGLGTQYFGPGTRLLVL.

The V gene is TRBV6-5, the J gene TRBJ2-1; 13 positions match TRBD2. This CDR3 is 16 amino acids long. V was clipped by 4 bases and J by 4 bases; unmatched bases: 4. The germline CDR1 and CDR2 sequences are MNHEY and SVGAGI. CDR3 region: CASSSGTSGIYNEQFF. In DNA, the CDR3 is TGTGCCAGCAGTTCCGGGACTAGCGGGATTTACAATGAGCAGTTCTTC.

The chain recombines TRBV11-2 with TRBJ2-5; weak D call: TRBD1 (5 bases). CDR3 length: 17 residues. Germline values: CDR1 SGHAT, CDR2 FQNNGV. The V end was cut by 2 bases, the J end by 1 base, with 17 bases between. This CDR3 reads CASSLRVQGRLQETQYF. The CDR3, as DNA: TGTGCCAGCAGCTTACGTGTCCAGGGCCGTCTCCAAGAGACCCAGTACTTC.

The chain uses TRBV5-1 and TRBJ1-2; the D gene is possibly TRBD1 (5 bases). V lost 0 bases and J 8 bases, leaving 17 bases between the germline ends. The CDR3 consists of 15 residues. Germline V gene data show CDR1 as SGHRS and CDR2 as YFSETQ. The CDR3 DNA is TGCGCCAGCAGCTTGGGGCTCTCAGGACACGGGGGCTACACCTTC. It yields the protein CASSLGLSGHGGYTF.

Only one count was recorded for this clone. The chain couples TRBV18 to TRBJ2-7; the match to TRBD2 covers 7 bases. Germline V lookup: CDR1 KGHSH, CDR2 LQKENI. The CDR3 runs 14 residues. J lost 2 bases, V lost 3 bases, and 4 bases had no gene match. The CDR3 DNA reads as TGTGCCAGCTCACCTGGGACTACTACCTACGAGCAGTACTTC. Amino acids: CASSPGTTTYEQYF.

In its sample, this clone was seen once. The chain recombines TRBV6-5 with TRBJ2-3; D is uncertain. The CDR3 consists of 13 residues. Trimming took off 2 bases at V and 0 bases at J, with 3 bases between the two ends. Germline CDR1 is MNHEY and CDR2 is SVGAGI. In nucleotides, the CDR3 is TGTGCCAGCAGTTACACAAGCACAGATACGCAGTATTTT. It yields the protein CASSYTSTDTQYF.

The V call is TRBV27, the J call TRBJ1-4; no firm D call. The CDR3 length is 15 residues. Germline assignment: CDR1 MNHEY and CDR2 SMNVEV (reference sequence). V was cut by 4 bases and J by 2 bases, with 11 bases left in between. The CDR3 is CASSSQMWTNEKLFF. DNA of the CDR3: TGTGCCAGCAGTTCTCAGATGTGGACTAATGAAAAACTGTTTTTT.

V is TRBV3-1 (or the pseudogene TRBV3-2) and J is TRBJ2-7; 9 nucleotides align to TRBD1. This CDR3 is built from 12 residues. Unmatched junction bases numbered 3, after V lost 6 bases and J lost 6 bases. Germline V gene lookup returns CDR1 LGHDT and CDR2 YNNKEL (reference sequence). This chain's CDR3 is CASRPTGGEQYF. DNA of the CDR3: TGTGCCAGCAGACCGACAGGGGGCGAGCAGTACTTC.